A selection of T cell receptor beta chains follows, all from one sample in a study of T cells in placental villitis. Here immunoSEQ multiplex PCR was the method, and the copy in TCRdb shows in-frame clones only, minus some. The sample holds a few thousand clones, roughly 84% seen once. The sequenced sample was placental tissue containing maternal and fetal cells. Every receptor here comes from a human patient with villitis of unknown etiology; the placental T cells may come from both mother and fetus. Both conserved end residues are part of each CDR3. A D gene is named only where the DNA matches it firmly. Size is omitted from some rows. Given values are once, few, many or a class for expanded clones.

d_gene: NA
len: 17
v_gene: TRBV19
j_gene: TRBJ1-5
abundance: NA
CDR3nt: TGTGCCAGTAGTCCTCCCACACAGGGAGGGGCAGGCCAGCCCCAGCATTTT
CDR3aa: CASSPPTQGGAGQPQHF

d_gene: NA
len: 14
v_gene: TRBV4-1
j_gene: TRBJ2-7
abundance: NA
CDR3nt: TGCGCCAGCAGCCGAGGACTACCCGCAGGCGAGCAGTACTTC
CDR3aa: CASSRGLPAGEQYF

d_gene: TRBD1
len: 13
v_gene: TRBV12-3/TRBV12-4
j_gene: TRBJ2-4
abundance: NA
CDR3nt: TGTGCCAGCAGCTCTAGCAGGGGGAACATTCAGTACTTC
CDR3aa: CASSSSRGNIQYF

d_gene: NA
len: 14
v_gene: TRBV4-2
j_gene: TRBJ2-5
abundance: NA
CDR3nt: TGTGCCAGCAGCCAAGGAGCCTCACGAGAGACCCAGTACTTC
CDR3aa: CASSQGASRETQYF

d_gene: NA
len: 14
v_gene: TRBV5-4
j_gene: TRBJ2-3
abundance: NA
CDR3nt: TGTGCCAGCAGCTCCAGCCGGGCGGCAGATACGCAGTATTTT
CDR3aa: CASSSSRAADTQYF

d_gene: NA
len: 15
v_gene: TRBV28
j_gene: TRBJ2-2
abundance: once
CDR3nt: TGTGCCAGCAGTTTGGGCGATAGGGACACCGGGGAGCTGTTTTTT
CDR3aa: CASSLGDRDTGELFF

d_gene: NA
len: 15
v_gene: TRBV28
j_gene: TRBJ1-6
abundance: NA
CDR3nt: TGTGCCAGCAGCCAGGGCGACGGCTATAATTCACCCCTCCACTTT
CDR3aa: CASSQGDGYNSPLHF

d_gene: NA
len: 14
v_gene: TRBV7-9
j_gene: TRBJ2-7
abundance: NA
CDR3nt: TGTGCCAGCACCCGATCTGATAAGGGGCACGAGCAGTACTTC
CDR3aa: CASTRSDKGHEQYF

d_gene: NA
len: 13
v_gene: TRBV24-1
j_gene: TRBJ1-1
abundance: NA
CDR3nt: TGTGCCACCAGTGATGAGCTGAACACTGAAGCTTTCTTT
CDR3aa: CATSDELNTEAFF

d_gene: TRBD2
len: 18
v_gene: TRBV5-1
j_gene: TRBJ2-7
abundance: NA
CDR3nt: TGCGCCAGCAGCTTGGGGGCACCACTAGCGGGAGGGTCCTACGAGCAGTACTTC
CDR3aa: CASSLGAPLAGGSYEQYF

d_gene: NA
len: 16
v_gene: TRBV14
j_gene: TRBJ1-4
abundance: once
CDR3nt: TGTGCCAGCAGCCAAGGGGGTCCCGGGACAAATGAAAAACTGTTTTTT
CDR3aa: CASSQGGPGTNEKLFF

d_gene: TRBD2
len: 15
v_gene: TRBV6-2/TRBV6-3
j_gene: TRBJ2-5
abundance: NA
CDR3nt: TGTGCCAGCAGTCCGACTAGCGGGACCCAAGAGACCCAGTACTTC
CDR3aa: CASSPTSGTQETQYF

d_gene: NA
len: 16
v_gene: TRBV4-2
j_gene: TRBJ2-6
abundance: NA
CDR3nt: TGTGCCAGCAGCCAAGATTTGGATACTGGGGCCAACGTCCTGACTTTC
CDR3aa: CASSQDLDTGANVLTF

d_gene: TRBD1
len: 17
v_gene: TRBV7-3
j_gene: TRBJ1-4
abundance: NA
CDR3nt: TGTGCCAGCAGCTTCCGGGACAGGGGCCGTGGTAATGAAAAACTGTTTTTT
CDR3aa: CASSFRDRGRGNEKLFF

d_gene: TRBD2
len: 17
v_gene: TRBV2
j_gene: TRBJ2-5
abundance: NA
CDR3nt: TGTGCCAGCACCGCGCGGGGGGCCCGGACTAGCGGGGAGACCCAGTACTTC
CDR3aa: CASTARGARTSGETQYF

d_gene: NA
len: 16
v_gene: TRBV6-2/TRBV6-3
j_gene: TRBJ2-1
abundance: NA
CDR3nt: TGTGCCAGCAGTTCCTTTACGGGGAACGGCTACAATGAGCAGTTCTTC
CDR3aa: CASSSFTGNGYNEQFF

d_gene: NA
len: 13
v_gene: TRBV14
j_gene: TRBJ1-6
abundance: NA
CDR3nt: TGTGCCAGCAGCCAATTGTTAGCCTCACCCCTCCACTTT
CDR3aa: CASSQLLASPLHF

d_gene: TRBD1
len: 14
v_gene: TRBV7-3
j_gene: TRBJ2-2
abundance: NA
CDR3nt: TGTGCCAGCAGCTCAACAGGGGCGGGCGGGGAGCTGTTTTTT
CDR3aa: CASSSTGAGGELFF